The present entry profiles one T cell receptor beta chain with its context. Original processing notes: Reference gene primer amplification yielded estimated nucleated cell counts. Sequencing was performed with immunoSEQ multiplex PCR; in TCRdb, only in-frame clones are kept and a portion is missing. For V, J and clone size, that table is used; D and trimming come from the DNA. Found here are about 73,000 clones, about 86% of them singletons; the top ten hold approximately 29%. This sample was taken from a study of blood T cell repertoires in COVID-19. Study information: Sites in the United States, Italy and Spain provided acute and convalescent COVID-19 samples. PBMCs, B-cell-depleted T cells, or T cells provided the cDNA or gDNA that made up the material.

J lost 11 bases, V lost 5 bases, and 9 bases had no gene match. The CDR3 runs 13 residues. The specimen sequenced was peripheral blood. The receptor was isolated from a human donor in a cohort sampled during active COVID-19. V gene TRBV12-3 or TRBV12-4 combines with J gene TRBJ1-5; 7 bases are a match to TRBD1. The CDR3 DNA reads TGTGCCAGCAGTATAAGCCAGACAGGGTCCCAGCATTTT. It translates to CASSISQTGSQHF.